Reported below is one T cell receptor (beta chain). What it binds is unknown. Only in-frame clones appear in the TCRdb table, and some are missing; sequencing was by immunoSEQ multiplex PCR. The table lists about 5,400 clones, around 71% of them singletons, with 28% in the top ten. Recipients were bled about 28 days pretransplant and at posttransplant days 30, 100, 180. This sample was taken from a study of T cell clonotyping in hematopoietic cell transplantation. General observations from the study: Graft donor and pretransplant recipient Inverse Simpson Index values predicted broader posttransplant TCR diversity. After transplant, recipient diversity fell while pathologically expanded clonotypes grew through day 180. At the given depth, recipient repertoires were over 95% de novo clonotypes.

CDR1 is SGHDT and CDR2 is YYEEEE in the germline V gene. The CDR3 consists of 18 residues. V shed 3 bases, J shed 1 base, and the junction held 16 bases outside the gene matches. The TCR originated in a male patient in his 50s who had an allogeneic stem cell transplant from an unrelated donor, so the T cells may come from the graft donor. Some clones in this sample may be carry-over from other donors' samples. Sequencing used PBMCs, obtained 180 days after allogeneic stem cell transplant. The rearrangement uses TRBV5-6 and TRBJ2-7; 7 bases align to TRBD1. CDR3 in DNA: TGTGCCAGCAGCTCCTTCGGGACAGAACGCCGGGGTTCCTACGAGCAGTACTTC. This sequence encodes CASSSFGTERRGSYEQYF.